Listed below are T cell receptor beta chains from one sample, sequenced in a study of cytomegalovirus exposure and HLA in healthy donors. Data came from immunoSEQ multiplex PCR; TCRdb stores just in-frame clones and leaves some out. This sample carries roughly 290,000 clones, roughly 90% of them seen once, and the ten largest clones take roughly 2.1%. Sequenced input: PBMCs. The receptors were sampled from a woman aged 18 to 35 in good health and CMV-seronegative. The CDR3 runs from the conserved cysteine through the conserved F or W. A D gene is named only where the DNA matches it firmly. Not all rows give a size; the values are once, few, many and, for expanded clones, a class.

v_call,d_call,cdr3_length,j_call,clone_size,cdr3_aa,cdr3_nt
TRBV6-6,TRBD2,16,TRBJ2-7,NA,CASSYSTSGGGYEQYF,TGTGCCAGCAGTTACTCCACTAGCGGGGGGGGGTACGAGCAGTACTTC
TRBV5-4,TRBD2,16,TRBJ2-1,once,CASSLLAGGVQREQFF,TGTGCCAGCAGCTTGCTAGCGGGGGGGGTACAACGAGAGCAGTTCTTC
TRBV5-1,TRBD2,14,TRBJ2-3,once,CASREGLNKDTQYF,TGCGCCAGTCGAGAGGGACTAAATAAGGATACGCAGTATTTT
TRBV5-4,TRBD2,17,TRBJ2-3,NA,CASSLASGGARIDTQYF,TGTGCCAGCAGCTTGGCAAGCGGGGGGGCCAGGATAGATACGCAGTATTTT
TRBV18,NA,18,TRBJ1-1,once,CASSERRIAGVRDTEAFF,TGTGCCAGCTCCGAACGGCGAATAGCGGGAGTAAGAGACACTGAAGCTTTCTTT
TRBV6-1,NA,12,TRBJ1-6,NA,CASQQGGSPLHF,TGTGCCAGCCAGCAGGGTGGTTCACCCCTCCACTTT
TRBV21-1,NA,14,TRBJ1-1,NA,CASRDTQGNTEAFF,TGTGCCAGCAGAGATACGCAGGGGAACACTGAAGCTTTCTTT
TRBV2,TRBD1,14,TRBJ2-7,NA,CASSERDRGYEQYF,TGTGCCAGCAGTGAACGAGACAGGGGCTACGAGCAGTACTTC
TRBV29-1,NA,16,TRBJ2-1,NA,CSVEGETGGHFNEQFF,TGCAGCGTTGAAGGGGAGACGGGGGGACACTTTAATGAGCAGTTCTTC
TRBV9,NA,14,TRBJ1-1,NA,CASSAQTGNTEAFF,TGTGCCAGCAGCGCCCAGACTGGGAACACTGAAGCTTTCTTT
TRBV11-2,NA,13,TRBJ2-1,NA,CASSPGAGGWQFF,TGTGCCAGCAGCCCCGGCGCAGGAGGGTGGCAGTTCTTC
TRBV11-2,NA,16,TRBJ2-5,once,CASSVGPAGPPETQYF,TGTGCCAGCAGCGTAGGGCCGGCGGGTCCCCCCGAGACCCAGTACTTC
TRBV18,TRBD1,17,TRBJ1-3,NA,CASSPTTGPSSGNTIYF,TGTGCCAGCTCACCTACGACAGGGCCGAGCTCTGGAAACACCATATATTTT
TRBV2,NA,13,TRBJ2-1,NA,CASRDSSYNEQFF,TGTGCCAGCAGGGACAGCTCCTACAATGAGCAGTTCTTC
TRBV19,NA,13,TRBJ2-1,NA,CASSDQGYNEQFF,TGTGCCAGTAGCGATCAGGGCTACAATGAGCAGTTCTTC
TRBV5-1,NA,17,TRBJ2-4,NA,CASSFGSTGLAKNIQYF,TGCGCCAGCAGCTTCGGTTCAACAGGGCTAGCCAAAAACATTCAGTACTTC
TRBV11-2,TRBD1,14,TRBJ1-1,few,CASSPGQLNTEAFF,TGTGCCAGCAGCCCGGGACAGCTGAACACTGAAGCTTTCTTT
TRBV5-6,TRBD1,15,TRBJ1-2,once,CASSLPRTGGLGYTF,TGTGCCAGCAGCTTGCCCCGGACAGGGGGCCTTGGCTACACCTTC
TRBV2,NA,12,TRBJ1-5,NA,CASSGGNQPQHF,TGTGCCAGCAGTGGCGGGAATCAGCCCCAGCATTTT
TRBV19,TRBD1,13,TRBJ2-7,NA,CASRQGASYEQYF,TGTGCCAGTAGGCAGGGGGCCTCCTACGAGCAGTACTTC
TRBV10-3,TRBD2,15,TRBJ2-1,NA,CAISESSGGRDEQFF,TGTGCCATCAGTGAGTCTAGCGGGGGGAGGGATGAGCAGTTCTTC
TRBV30,TRBD2,12,TRBJ2-1,NA,CAWWGGYNEQFF,TGTGCCTGGTGGGGGGGCTACAATGAGCAGTTCTTC
TRBV29-1,NA,12,TRBJ2-2,NA,CSVPQGTGELFF,TGCAGCGTTCCCCAGGGTACCGGGGAGCTGTTTTTT
TRBV4-1,NA,17,TRBJ1-3,NA,CASSQDLTRFSGNTIYF,TGCGCCAGCAGCCAAGATTTAACACGTTTCTCTGGAAACACCATATATTTT
TRBV4-1,NA,15,TRBJ1-1,few,CASSQFRDMNTEAFF,TGCGCCAGCAGCCAATTCCGAGACATGAACACTGAAGCTTTCTTT
TRBV19,NA,14,TRBJ2-7,NA,CASSIQGRGYEQYF,TGTGCCAGTAGTATACAGGGAAGGGGATACGAGCAGTACTTC
TRBV6-6,NA,12,TRBJ2-4,NA,CASRGDKNIQYF,TGTGCCTCCAGGGGAGACAAAAACATTCAGTACTTC
TRBV27,TRBD2,15,TRBJ2-7,NA,CASSAGGAAPYEQYF,TGTGCCAGCAGTGCCGGGGGGGCCGCTCCGTACGAGCAGTACTTC
TRBV4-1,TRBD2,16,TRBJ2-5,NA,CASSQVPTSGGQTQYF,TGCGCCAGCAGCCAAGTTCCGACTAGCGGGGGACAGACCCAGTACTTC
TRBV2,TRBD1,18,TRBJ1-6,NA,CASGADKQGSLGNSPLHF,TGTGCCAGCGGCGCTGACAAACAGGGGTCGTTGGGCAATTCACCCCTCCACTTT
TRBV6-5,NA,12,TRBJ1-1,NA,CASSSPIERAFF,TGTGCCAGCAGTTCCCCTATAGAGAGGGCTTTCTTT
TRBV7-9,NA,13,TRBJ1-1,NA,CASSPSRGTEAFF,TGTGCCAGCAGTCCAAGCCGGGGCACTGAAGCTTTCTTT